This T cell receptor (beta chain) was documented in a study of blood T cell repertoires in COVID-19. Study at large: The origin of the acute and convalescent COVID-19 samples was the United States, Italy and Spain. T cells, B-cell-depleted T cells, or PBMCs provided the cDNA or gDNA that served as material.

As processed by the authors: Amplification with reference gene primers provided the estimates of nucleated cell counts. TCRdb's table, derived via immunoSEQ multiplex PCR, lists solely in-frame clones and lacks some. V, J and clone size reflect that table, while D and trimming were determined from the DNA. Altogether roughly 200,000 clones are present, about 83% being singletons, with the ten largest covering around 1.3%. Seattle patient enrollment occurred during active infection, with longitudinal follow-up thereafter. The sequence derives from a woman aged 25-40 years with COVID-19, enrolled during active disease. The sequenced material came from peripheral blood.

The CDR3 coding sequence is TGTGCCAGCAGCTTATATCTAGCGGGAGTAAGCTACGAGCAGTACTTC. It encodes CASSLYLAGVSYEQYF. This chain joins TRBV7-9 and TRBJ2-7; TRBD2 agrees at 10 bases. V gave up 2 bases and J gave up 3 bases; unmatched junction bases: 7. Germline CDR1 SEHNR, CDR2 FQNEAQ (reference sequence). This CDR3 comprises 16 residues.